Below, one TCR beta chain is given with its context. There are 13 residues in the CDR3. The V gene lost 6 bases and the J gene lost 9 bases, with 15 bases spanning the gap. Germline V gene data show CDR1 as MNHEY and CDR2 as SVGAGI. These data belong to a study of T cells after yellow fever vaccination. TCRdb redid the calling of the 5' RACE reads with MiXCR, one entry per CDR3 protein. The sample holds 450,000 to 550,000 distinct CDR3 sequences; roughly a fifth are singletons and the top ten take around 16%. This receptor was obtained from a man aged 18 to 30 who received the YFV17D yellow fever vaccine. This rearrangement joins TRBV6-5 to TRBJ2-1; D possibly uses TRBD1 or TRBD2 (5 bases each). The input for sequencing was PBMCs, taken about 20 days after the first yellow fever vaccination. The CDR3 reads CASRFSAGSEQFF. The CDR3 coding sequence is TGTGCCAGCAGGTTCTCCGCAGGGAGTGAGCAGTTCTTC.